The T cell receptor beta chain described here comes from a study of T-cell memory formation after mild COVID-19. Constant-segment-primed 5'RACE gave TCR alpha and TCR beta cDNA libraries with sample barcodes and UMIs. TCRdb ran MiXCR on the 5' RACE reads and lists one entry per CDR3 protein. This table holds over 350,000 distinct CDR3 sequences, approximately 15% found once. Germline V lookup: CDR1 SGDLS, CDR2 YYNGEE. The CDR3 contains 14 residues. Trimming removed 0 bases at V and 2 bases at J, with 8 bases between. Sequencing used PBMCs or a T cell subset sorted from them (not recorded which). The sequence derives from a man between 18 and 35 years old who had mild COVID-19 (a few samples of this study predate the infection). Cell type and time point are not known. The chain couples TRBV9 to TRBJ2-5, with D hard to call. CDR3 sequence (DNA): TGTGCCAGCAGCGTAGGGGTTCGACAAGAGACCCAGTACTTC. Its translation: CASSVGVRQETQYF.